Below, 32 T cell receptor beta chains from the same sample are listed, as sequenced in a study of response to subunit inactivated influenza vaccine. MiXCR was run by TCRdb on the RT-PCR reads, yielding one entry per CDR3 protein. The sample consists of hundreds of thousands of distinct CDR3 sequences, approximately 18% of them appearing once. The sequences come from PBMCs from blood, collected roughly 5 days after vaccination. The receptor set was obtained from a man aged 45-65 years who received an inactivated influenza vaccine.

This clonotype was counted at least ten times. The chain has TRBV6-2 or TRBV6-3 and TRBJ1-6; D is perhaps TRBD1 (6 bases). Trimming stripped 7 bases from V and 9 bases from J, with 19 bases between. The CDR3 extends over 15 amino acids. Germline CDR1 MNHEY, CDR2 SVGEGT. CDR3 coding DNA: TGTGCCAGCACCATCGACAGGAATTTAATTTCACCCCTCCACTTT. Translation gives CASTIDRNLISPLHF.

The gene calls are TRBV24-1 and TRBJ2-3; 13 bases agree with TRBD2. This CDR3 is 16 amino acids long. The V gene end was trimmed by 3 bases and the J gene end by 4 bases; junction bases not matched to a gene: 3. The germline gives CDR1 KGHDR, CDR2 SFDVKD. For the CDR3, the DNA is TGTGCCACCAGTGATGCGGGGACTAGCGGGGCAGATACGCAGTATTTT. It specifies CATSDAGTSGADTQYF.

This rearrangement joins TRBV5-1 to TRBJ2-5; D gene ambiguous. The CDR3 spans 13 residues. The germline V gene encodes CDR1 SGHRS and CDR2 YFSETQ. V gave up 2 bases and J gave up 4 bases, with 9 bases separating them. CDR3 loop: CASSFFLRETQYF. The DNA for the CDR3 is TGCGCCAGCAGCTTCTTTCTGAGAGAGACCCAGTACTTC.

The chain joins TRBV12-3 or TRBV12-4 to TRBJ2-7, with D tentatively TRBD1 (6 bases). The CDR3 extends over 12 amino acids. The V gene lost 6 bases and the J gene lost 9 bases, with 15 bases spanning the gap. CDR3 amino acids: CASSRDIMGQYF. In DNA, the CDR3 is TGTGCCAGCAGCCGGGACATCATGGGGCAGTACTTC.

V is TRBV12-3 or TRBV12-4 and J is TRBJ1-2; D unresolved. The CDR3 is 14 amino acids. V was clipped by 5 bases and J by 2 bases, with 12 bases between them. The CDR3 DNA sequence: TGTGCCAGCAGTCCGACGGACGGGAACTATGGCTACACCTTC. Translating gives CASSPTDGNYGYTF.

The CDR3 region has the DNA TGTGCCAGCAGCCAAAAGGGGCTAACAACTAATGAAAAACTGTTTTTT. Its protein is CASSQKGLTTNEKLFF. The V gene is TRBV7-2, the J gene TRBJ1-4, with D possibly TRBD1 on 5 matching bases. The CDR3 runs to 16 residues. The V end was cut by 5 bases, the J end by 0 bases, with 13 bases between. Germline V lookup: CDR1 SGHTA, CDR2 FQGNSA.

This clonotype appeared a few times. V is TRBV20-1 and J is TRBJ2-1; D gene unclear. The V end lost 5 bases, the J end lost 5 bases, and 10 bases lay between the germline ends. The CDR3 contains 12 residues. CDR1 and CDR2 (germline): DFQATT, SNEGSKA (reference sequence). The CDR3 coding sequence is TGCAGTGCTCCAATCCGGAACAATGAGCAGTTCTTC. This gives the protein CSAPIRNNEQFF.

This chain uses TRBV7-2 with TRBJ2-3, with D uncertain. The V gene lost 1 base and the J gene lost 7 bases, with 9 bases spanning the gap. This CDR3 is built from 13 residues. Germline CDR1 reads SGHTA; CDR2 reads FQGNSA. Here the CDR3 reads CASSLEISNTQYF. CDR3 coding DNA: TGTGCCAGCAGCTTAGAGATCTCGAATACGCAGTATTTT.

This sequence joins TRBV7-2 and TRBJ2-1; D possibly corresponds to TRBD2 (5 bases). Between the trimmed V and J ends, which lost 2 bases and 4 bases, there was a span of 15 bases. CDR1 is SGHTA and CDR2 is FQGNSA in the germline V gene. This CDR3 has 16 amino acids. The CDR3 nucleotides read TGTGCCAGCAGCTTAATAACGGGGTTCCAATACAATGAGCAGTTCTTC. It yields the protein CASSLITGFQYNEQFF.

Notes on this clonotype: A much larger clonotype is one base distant, so this may be a read error. V and J are TRBV25-1 and TRBJ2-2, with a possible D match to TRBD1 (6 bases). The CDR3 loop spans 14 amino acids. Germline V gene data show CDR1 as MGHDK and CDR2 as SYGVNS. Trimming took off 6 bases at V and 0 bases at J, with 8 bases between the two ends. The CDR3 DNA follows: TGTGCCAGCAGCCAGGGGACGAACACCGGGGAGCTGTTTTTT. Its protein product is CASSQGTNTGELFF.

This clonotype has a handful of counts. This chain's CDR3 is CASSSRVSSYEQYF. In DNA form, the CDR3 reads TGTGCCAGCAGTTCCAGGGTGAGCTCCTACGAGCAGTACTTC. This rearrangement joins TRBV12-3 or TRBV12-4 to TRBJ2-7; tentative D call: TRBD1 (5 bases). Trimming removed 4 bases at V and 0 bases at J, with 10 bases between. This CDR3 is built from 14 residues.

This chain joins TRBV20-1 and TRBJ2-2; D is ambiguous. Per germline, CDR1 DFQATT and CDR2 SNEGSKA (reference sequence). The length of the CDR3 is 15 residues. The ends were cut back, 0 bases at V and 4 bases at J, with 12 bases in the middle. CDR3 coding DNA: TGCAGTGCTAGAGAGGCGGCCAGAGGCACCGGGGAGCTGTTTTTT. Its translation: CSAREAARGTGELFF.

This rearrangement joins TRBV3-1 to TRBJ1-2; D is uncertain. V was trimmed by 5 bases and J by 8 bases, leaving 12 bases between them. Per germline, CDR1 LGHDT and CDR2 YNNKEL (reference sequence). The CDR3 extends over 12 amino acids. The CDR3 is CASSSASEGYTF. CDR3 sequence (DNA): TGTGCCAGCAGCTCCGCTAGTGAGGGCTACACCTTC.

The chain is built from TRBV12-3 or TRBV12-4 and TRBJ2-5; D is unclear. The V gene lost 5 bases and the J gene lost 4 bases, with 11 bases spanning the gap. The CDR3 is made up of 13 amino acids. Here the CDR3 DNA reads TGTGCCAGCAGTGATGACACGTCAGAGACCCAGTACTTC. The encoded protein is CASSDDTSETQYF.

The J gene is TRBJ2-2, the V gene TRBV20-1; 7 bases are shared with TRBD1. V was pared by 6 bases and J by 0 bases, with 7 bases of the junction left unmatched. Germline V gene sequence: CDR1 DFQATT, CDR2 SNEGSKA (reference sequence). The CDR3 extends over 15 amino acids. CDR3 residues: CSASTGTANTGELFF. CDR3 sequence (DNA): TGCAGTGCAAGTACCGGGACAGCGAACACCGGGGAGCTGTTTTTT.

This chain uses TRBV5-1 with TRBJ2-3; D gene uncertain. Per the germline V gene, CDR1 is SGHRS and CDR2 is YFSETQ. V was trimmed by 3 bases and J by 6 bases, leaving 11 bases between them. This CDR3 comprises 13 residues. This CDR3 reads CASSSPSRDTQYF. The CDR3 DNA reads as TGCGCCAGCAGCTCCCCCTCGAGGGATACGCAGTATTTT.

V gene TRBV20-1 combines with J gene TRBJ2-7; possible D gene TRBD1, 5 bases. CDR1 is DFQATT and CDR2 is SNEGSKA in the germline V gene (reference sequence). The CDR3 contains 14 residues. V lost 3 bases and J lost 1, with 13 bases in between. The CDR3 region has the DNA TGCAGTGCTAGCTCTCTGGACACTTCCTACGAGCAGTACTTC. Translated: CSASSLDTSYEQYF.

This clonotype was seen ten or more times. J is TRBJ2-7 and V is TRBV20-1; 9 bases match TRBD2. This CDR3 contains 13 residues. Trimming at V came to 0 bases and at J to 6 bases, leaving 3 bases not matched to a gene. Germline CDR1 and CDR2: DFQATT and SNEGSKA (reference sequence). The CDR3 protein is CSARERGGLEQYF. The CDR3 DNA reads TGCAGTGCTAGAGAGCGGGGGGGCCTCGAGCAGTACTTC.

The V and J genes are TRBV28 and TRBJ2-5, with 8 bases lining up with TRBD1. The CDR3 contains 15 residues. Germline lookup yields CDR1 MDHEN and CDR2 SYDVKM. Trimming cost V 3 bases and J 5 bases; bases outside gene matches: 8. The CDR3 loop is CASSLATDRGETQYF. The CDR3 DNA is TGTGCCAGCAGTTTGGCCACTGACAGGGGTGAGACCCAGTACTTC.

This chain uses TRBV6-5 with TRBJ2-7; no definite D call. Trimming removed 0 bases at V and 2 bases at J, with 8 bases between. The CDR3 is 14 residues long. Germline-derived CDR1 and CDR2 are MNHEY and SVGAGI. The DNA of the CDR3 is TGTGCCAGCAGTTACTCACCGGCTACCTACGAGCAGTACTTC. Protein product: CASSYSPATYEQYF.

This chain connects TRBV11-2 to TRBJ2-4; 8 nucleotides align to TRBD2. The CDR3 is 18 amino acids. The V gene's germline CDR1 is SGHAT and CDR2 FQNNGV. The junction had 15 bases not matched to a gene; V was cut back by 1 base and J by 7 bases. The DNA for the CDR3 is TGTGCCAGCAGCTTAGGTCGGGGGGGCAGTCAATTGGGGAACATTCAGTACTTC. Encoded protein: CASSLGRGGSQLGNIQYF. Drawing the rest from reference TRBV11-2 and TRBJ2-4, the complete variable domain is EAGVAQSPRYKIIEKRQSVAFWCNPISGHATLYWYQQILGQGPKLLIQFQNNGVVDDSQLPKDRFSAERLKGVDSTLKIQPAKLEDSAVYLCASSLGRGGSQLGNIQYFGAGTRLSVL.

The rearrangement links TRBV10-3 to TRBJ2-7; D possibly corresponds to TRBD1 (5 bases). V lost 4 bases, J lost 3 bases, and 13 bases lay in between. The CDR3 consists of 14 residues. The germline gives CDR1 ENHRY, CDR2 SYGVKD. The CDR3 here is CAISAPDTHYEQYF. In nucleotides, the CDR3 is TGTGCCATCAGTGCGCCGGACACCCACTACGAGCAGTACTTC.

The sample holds many counts of this clonotype. CDR3 in DNA: TGTGCCAGCTCGCCGAACAGACAAGAGACCCAGTACTTC. This sequence encodes CASSPNRQETQYF. The chain links TRBV18 to TRBJ2-5; D is unresolved. CDR1 is KGHSH and CDR2 is LQKENI in the germline V gene. V lost 6 bases to trimming and J lost 2 bases, with 10 bases between them. The CDR3 spans 13 residues.

The V gene is TRBV12-3 or TRBV12-4, the J gene TRBJ2-2, with a weak D call TRBD1 (6 bases). Trimming removed 6 bases from V and 5 bases from J, with 13 bases in between. The CDR3 sequence is 14 residues long. The CDR3: CASSRDIETGELFF. CDR3 nucleotide sequence: TGTGCCAGCAGCCGGGACATTGAGACCGGGGAGCTGTTTTTT.

The rearrangement uses TRBV7-9 and TRBJ2-1; TRBD1 is a possible D gene (5 bases). V was cut by 5 bases and J by 6 bases, with 17 bases left in between. The CDR3 totals 15 residues. Germline V gene sequence: CDR1 SEHNR, CDR2 FQNEAQ (reference sequence). CDR3 residues: CASSRRTGFGNEQFF. CDR3 DNA: TGTGCCAGCAGCCGAAGAACAGGATTCGGCAATGAGCAGTTCTTC.

This clonotype was detected a few times. The V call is TRBV5-6, the J call TRBJ2-4, with 9 nucleotides matching TRBD2. Unmatched junction bases numbered 22, after V lost 7 bases and J lost 8 bases. The germline V gene encodes CDR1 SGHDT and CDR2 YYEEEE. The CDR3 loop spans 18 amino acids. The CDR3 DNA reads as TGTGCCAGCTCCTCGCGCGGGGGGGTTTTAGGGGCGAATGACATTCAGTACTTC. This codes for CASSSRGGVLGANDIQYF.

J is TRBJ2-5 and V is TRBV30; 7 positions agree with TRBD1. Germline trimming cut 3 bases from V and 7 bases from J; bases unmatched to any gene: 8. The CDR3 contains 13 residues. CDR1 GTSNPN and CDR2 SVGIG come from the germline V gene (reference sequence). CDR3 residues: CAWRTQGLGTQYF. CDR3 DNA sequence: TGTGCCTGGAGGACACAGGGGCTGGGGACCCAGTACTTC.

This clonotype has only a few counts. The CDR3 bases are TGTGCCAGCAGCGCATATCAGGAGGGTTACGAGCAGTACTTC. This encodes CASSAYQEGYEQYF. The rearrangement uses TRBV7-9 and TRBJ2-7, with D maybe TRBD2 (6 bases). The length of the CDR3 is 14 residues. V lost 5 bases to trimming and J lost 4 bases, with 15 bases between them. CDR1 SEHNR and CDR2 FQNEAQ come from the germline V gene (reference sequence).

At least ten counts were recorded for this clonotype. The chain recombines TRBV12-3 or TRBV12-4 with TRBJ2-7, with 7 bases that match TRBD2. V lost 5 bases to trimming and J lost 2 bases; unmatched junction nucleotides: 12. The CDR3 has 16 amino acids. CDR3 sequence reads: CASSPHGRLAAYEQYF. The CDR3 DNA follows: TGTGCCAGCAGTCCCCACGGAAGACTAGCTGCCTACGAGCAGTACTTC.

The V and J genes are TRBV10-3 and TRBJ2-3; maybe TRBD2 (5 bases). The CDR3 is 15 residues long. CDR1 and CDR2 (germline): ENHRY, SYGVKD. The germline V and J ends were trimmed by 0 bases and 8 bases, with 15 bases remaining between them. In nucleotides, the CDR3 is TGTGCCATCAGTGAGTCGTATAGGACGGAGGTTACGCAGTATTTT. It encodes CAISESYRTEVTQYF.

This clonotype was seen a few times. The chain couples TRBV5-1 to TRBJ1-4; D possibly corresponds to TRBD1 (5 bases). V was trimmed by 4 bases and J by 7 bases, leaving 17 bases between them. There are 15 residues in the CDR3. Germline V CDR1 and CDR2: SGHRS, YFSETQ. The CDR3 here is CASSPGAGGGEKLFF. In nucleotides, the CDR3 is TGCGCCAGCAGCCCCGGGGCAGGTGGGGGTGAAAAACTGTTTTTT.

This clonotype turned up a few times. V gene TRBV12-3 or TRBV12-4 combines with J gene TRBJ2-3, with TRBD2 identical over 10 bases. The CDR3 runs 16 residues. V gave up 5 bases and J gave up 4 bases; unmatched junction bases: 9. The chain's CDR3 is CASSHRTSGLADTQYF. The CDR3, as DNA: TGTGCCAGCAGTCACAGGACTAGCGGATTGGCAGATACGCAGTATTTT.